The 13 T cell receptor beta chains below were found in one sample sequenced in a study of T-cell memory formation after mild COVID-19. TCRdb re-called the 5' RACE reads with MiXCR, one entry per CDR3 protein. The table lists 250,000 to 300,000 distinct CDR3 sequences, 15% to 20% of them singletons. The sequencing input was PBMCs or a T cell subset sorted from them (not recorded which). The source is a man younger than 35 who had mild COVID-19 (a few samples of this study predate the infection). Cell type and time point are not known.

This clonotype was seen only a few times. V and J are TRBV6-6 and TRBJ1-6; 7 nucleotides align to TRBD1. Trimming removed 0 bases from V and 10 bases from J; junction bases left unmatched: 9. Germline CDR1 and CDR2: MNHNY and SVGAGI (reference sequence). The length of the CDR3 is 16 residues. CDR3 region: CASSYSTGPVGSPLHF. CDR3 in DNA: TGTGCCAGCAGTTACTCGACAGGGCCCGTTGGGTCACCCCTCCACTTT.

This clonotype was seen more than once but under ten times. The chain has TRBV12-5 and TRBJ1-3; TRBD1 is a possible D gene (6 bases). CDR3 length equals 15 residues. Trimming took 6 bases from V and 2 from J, leaving 14 bases between them. The germline gives CDR1 LGHNT, CDR2 FRNRAP. CDR3 sequence: CASGSIGGTGNTIYF. Here the CDR3 DNA reads TGTGCTAGTGGCTCGATAGGGGGAACTGGAAACACCATATATTTT.

This clonotype has just a few counts. The V gene is TRBV27, the J gene TRBJ1-2, with TRBD1 matching over 8 bases. The germline V gene has CDR1 MNHEY and CDR2 SMNVEV (reference sequence). The J segment lost 4 bases and the V segment lost 8 bases, leaving 3 bases of the junction unmatched. The CDR3 is 12 amino acids. This CDR3 reads CASSGGFYGYTF. The DNA of the CDR3 is TGTGCCAGCTCAGGGGGCTTCTATGGCTACACCTTC.

This clonotype appeared a few times. This chain uses TRBV12-3 or TRBV12-4 with TRBJ2-2; D call uncertain. This CDR3 is 14 amino acids long. With 6 bases removed from V and 6 bases from J, the gap between germline ends came to 14 bases. The DNA for the CDR3 is TGTGCCAGCAGCCACCGCAACCGCCCCGGGGAGCTGTTTTTT. Residues: CASSHRNRPGELFF.

This clonotype was picked up a small number of times. The chain combines TRBV6-5 with TRBJ1-6; TRBD1 is a possible D gene (6 bases). Trimming removed 3 bases at V and 9 bases at J, with 12 bases between. CDR1 and CDR2 (germline): MNHEY, SVGAGI. The CDR3 totals 14 residues. The CDR3 nucleotides are TGTGCCAGCAGTTATTACAGGGCGCGTTCACCCCTCCACTTT. This sequence encodes CASSYYRARSPLHF.

Many counts were recorded for this clonotype. The chain combines TRBV6-1 with TRBJ1-2; D is unresolved. The V end lost 0 bases, the J end lost 7 bases, and 12 bases lay between the germline ends. Germline loops: CDR1 MNHNS, CDR2 SASEGT. This CDR3 has 14 residues. The CDR3 DNA is TGTGCCAGCAGTGAAGCGCTCGGGGATTCTGGCTACACCTTC. Its protein product is CASSEALGDSGYTF.

The CDR3 loop is CASSLSVPNEQFF. As DNA, the CDR3 is TGCGCCAGCAGCTTGTCAGTGCCAAATGAGCAGTTCTTC. This chain uses TRBV5-1 with TRBJ2-1, with D unclear. In germline, CDR1 is SGHRS, CDR2 YFSETQ. The CDR3 is made up of 13 amino acids. V was pared by 1 base and J by 7 bases, with 9 bases between.

In this sample, this clonotype turned up a few times. V and J are TRBV5-5 and TRBJ2-2; TRBD2 might be the D (5 bases). CDR1 and CDR2 from the germline V gene are SGHKS and YYEKEE (reference sequence). This CDR3 has 15 residues. Trimming pared 3 bases from V and 6 bases from J, leaving 15 bases between. The CDR3 coding sequence is TGTGCCAGCAGCTACGCACGACGGGGTTCCGGGGAGCTGTTTTTT. This sequence encodes CASSYARRGSGELFF.

This clonotype has only a few counts. Here the CDR3 reads CASSLGRGGLNTEAFF. The DNA for the CDR3 is TGTGCCAGCAGCTTAGGCAGGGGGGGCCTGAACACTGAAGCTTTCTTT. The V gene is TRBV7-8, the J gene TRBJ1-1; the match to TRBD1 covers 7 bases. The germline V gene encodes CDR1 SGHVS and CDR2 FQNEAQ. V was pared by 1 base and J by 0 bases, with 5 bases of the junction left unmatched. This CDR3 contains 16 residues.

As to this clonotype: Germline and junction disagree at one end, which may indicate a read error. The chain carries TRBV6-2 or TRBV6-3 and TRBJ2-2, with D possibly being TRBD1 or TRBD2 (5 bases each). CDR1 is MNHEY, CDR2 SVGEGT, per germline. The CDR3 totals 13 residues. The CDR3: CASTEGVAGELLF. DNA for the CDR3: TGTGCCAGCACCGAAGGGGTCGCCGGGGAGCTGTTATTT.

This clonotype was detected many times. The chain employs TRBV3-1 and TRBJ2-5; the D gene is possibly TRBD1 (6 bases). The CDR3 contains 16 residues. Germline-derived CDR1 and CDR2 are LGHDT and YNNKEL (reference sequence). V was clipped by 4 bases and J by 0 bases, with 15 bases between them. CDR3 region: CASSRKVWTDQETQYF. The CDR3 nucleotides are TGTGCCAGCAGCCGAAAGGTCTGGACAGACCAAGAGACCCAGTACTTC.

This chain links TRBV5-4 with TRBJ1-1; the match to TRBD1 covers 10 bases. J lost 5 bases, V lost 4 bases, and 8 bases had no gene match. The CDR3 is made up of 15 amino acids. Germline lookup yields CDR1 SGHNT and CDR2 YYREEE (reference sequence). This chain's CDR3 is CASSTTGGWETEAFF. CDR3 sequence (DNA): TGTGCCAGCAGCACGACAGGGGGCTGGGAAACTGAAGCTTTCTTT. The variable domain in full, with the rest retrieved from reference TRBV5-4 and TRBJ1-1, is ETGVTQSPTHLIKTRGQQVTLRCSSQSGHNTVSWYQQALGQGPQFIFQYYREEENGRGNFPPRFSGLQFPNYSSELNVNALELDDSALYLCASSTTGGWETEAFFGQGTRLTVV.

In this sample, this clonotype turned up many times. The V gene is TRBV6-6, the J gene TRBJ2-1; no clear D gene. The CDR3 loop spans 11 amino acids. Trimming shortened V by 2 bases and J by 6 bases, and 2 bases separated the two germline ends. Germline CDR1 MNHNY, CDR2 SVGAGI (reference sequence). The CDR3: CASSYINEQFF. The CDR3 nucleotides are TGTGCCAGCAGTTACATCAATGAGCAGTTCTTC.